Below, one T cell receptor beta chain is given with its context. Random hexamers served to reverse transcribe roughly 0.5 to 1 ug RNA. TCRdb called the immunoSEQ multiplex PCR reads again in MiXCR, with one record for every CDR3 protein. This table holds about 150,000 distinct CDR3 sequences, roughly 95% found once. This specimen comes from a study of CD8 T cells in Susac syndrome. CDR3 length equals 14 residues. Trimming removed 7 bases from V and 3 bases from J, with 16 bases in between. CDR1 and CDR2 from the germline V gene are SGHAT and FQNNGV. Sequenced: CD8+ T cells from PBMCs. The receptor's source is a human donor with multiple sclerosis. This chain uses TRBV11-2 with TRBJ2-7; no definite D call. CDR3 sequence reads: CASKLRVPDYEQYF. The CDR3, as DNA: TGTGCCAGCAAGCTTAGGGTACCCGACTACGAGCAGTACTTC. Complete variable domain (other parts from reference TRBV11-2 and TRBJ2-7): EAGVAQSPRYKIIEKRQSVAFWCNPISGHATLYWYQQILGQGPKLLIQFQNNGVVDDSQLPKDRFSAERLKGVDSTLKIQPAKLEDSAVYLCASKLRVPDYEQYFGPGTRLTVT.